The text below deals with one T cell receptor (beta chain). This clone was observed a single time. Its antigen remains unidentified. Base qualities are missing; no much larger clone stands one base away. Measured from the cysteine to the phenylalanine, the CDR3 is 13 residues long. Only the CDR3 region is kept as DNA, spanning 39 bases read in frame from base 1. The germline V gene (reference sequence) provides CDR1 MNHEY and CDR2 SMNVEV. The junction carries 8 bases between V and J, which are trimmed by 5 bases and 3 bases respectively. Using the deep immunoSEQ assay, multiplex PCR amplified TCR CDR3 regions from genomic DNA. Genomic DNA extracted from each cell subset was distributed evenly over all wells of several immunoSEQ 96-well plates, and each plate served as one replicate. For sorted subsets, approximately 0.2 ug of genomic DNA, equivalent to around 29,000 T cell genomes, went into each replicate PCR. Purified libraries were quantified with a Qubit 3.0 fluorometer, sized on a Bioanalyzer 2100, and re-quantified with the KAPA Library Quantification kit. Every immunoSEQ 96-well plate was sequenced on a separate single-read 150-cycle Illumina NextSeq 550 flow cell. Per the original workflow: Because the immunoSEQ output included only junctional sequences and no quality scores, the filtering could not be the same as the filtering used for full-length reads. To assign V/J genes and CDR3, sequences were annotated using PyIR, a Python wrapper for IgBLAST v1.9, with IMGT germline references. Any read was removed if the V/J assignment was weak (E-value above 1e-6), the CDR3 was missing, or the read contained stop codons, out-of-frame junctions, or ambiguous translated residues. V3J clonotypes were defined by identical inferred V gene, J gene, and CDR3 amino acid sequence. Percentage overlap between repertoires was computed as shared unique clonotypes divided by the size of the smaller repertoire. Three approaches were used to assess repertoire richness: RTK rarefaction, the Chao1 estimator, and Recon v2.1 estimates of unobserved clonotypes. OLGA was used to compute generation probabilities for all TCRbeta clonotypes that the gDNA method yielded from a handful of donors. As stored in TCRdb, this immuneACCESS dataset retains in-frame rearrangements with V and J assigned. A fraction of the clones does not appear; measured against another copy, unresolved V genes explain less than half of the discrepancy, and the remainder lacks a known reason. V and J calls and clone size are those listed in that table; D and trimming were worked out from the DNA. The sample contains 550,000 to 600,000 clones, 95% to 98% of them found a single time. The ten largest clones represent approximately 0.3% of the sample.

The source of the sample is a study of shared clonotypes between healthy human individuals (dated by TCRdb to 2018 to 2020). General notes on the study: The cohort comprised two women and a few men aged 18 to 49 years. Blood TCR repertoires of roughly five healthy adults were deeply sequenced to estimate repertoire size and the extent of clonotype sharing between individuals. For each donor, three plates each were used for CD4 naive and CD4 memory, two plates were used for CD8 naive, and one plate was used for CD8 memory. Between about 0.9 and 10 billion PBMCs per donor were obtained by leukapheresis. Libraries were prepared and TCR repertoires were sequenced by different laboratories using diverse techniques, in order to increase sequencing depth and limit assay-specific biases. Here is what the overall study found, with its caveats: Pairwise subsampling indicated that sequencing depth was expected to affect the degree of clonotype sharing among donors. When a few donors were compared, the shared fraction of clonotypes was approximately 5% for naive CD4, 3.5% to 4% for naive CD8, 2.3% for memory CD4, and 0.4% for memory CD8. Because the study included a small number of donors, the genetic and exposure-history diversity represented was limited. Rarefaction of sorted-subset datasets indicated incomplete sequencing despite the large sequencing depth. Higher generation probabilities were observed for clonotypes shared by all four sorted-subset donors than for non-shared clonotypes. Naive subsets generally had larger estimated clonotype richness than memory subsets. Sampling was limited to blood, and TCR repertoires in tissue likely differ from TCR repertoires in blood.

CD8 naive samples were obtained by positive selection for CCR7 among CD45RO-negative cells, yielding a CD45RA+CCR7+ population from which TemRA cells were excluded. Donors were healthy HIV-negative adults with no recently reported acute infections or vaccinations. Only Caucasian adults living in Nashville, Tennessee, USA were represented among the donors. Blood was collected by leukapheresis, and PBMCs were isolated by Ficoll-Histopaque density gradient centrifugation and then cryopreserved in liquid nitrogen vapor phase. Purity and quantity of every magnetically sorted T cell population were checked by analytical flow cytometry. From each sorted fraction, genomic DNA was isolated and quantified by UV absorbance on a Nanodrop 2000c.

The receptor was isolated from a man under 40 in good health. The sequenced material came from naive CD8+ T cells sorted from blood. The cell subset or site label here, explained by the study, means: CD45RA+CCR7+. The chain was built from TRBV27 and TRBJ2-1; a tentative D call is TRBD2 (5 bases match). In nucleotides, the sequence is TGTGCCAGCAGTAAAACTAGCTACAATGAGCAGTTCTTC. Its product reads: CASSKTSYNEQFF.